The TCR beta chain under discussion was sequenced for a study of circulating and synovial CD4+ cells in juvenile arthritis. In regard to this clone: What it recognizes is unknown.

V gave up 1 base and J gave up 6 bases; unmatched junction bases: 7. Looked up from germline, CDR1 is MGHRA and CDR2 is YSYEKL. The CDR3 has 15 residues. Study-wide results and limits: The pathogenic-like versus bulk T cell difference escaped Vbeta family analysis.

Only in-frame clones appear in the TCRdb table, and some are missing; sequencing was by immunoSEQ multiplex PCR. The sample carries roughly 14,000 clones, approximately 88% recorded once. Samples derive from patients with active juvenile idiopathic arthritis. The sequenced material came from CD4+ T cells from synovial fluid. This rearrangement joins TRBV4-1 to TRBJ2-7, with TRBD2 identical over 9 bases. The sequence came from a human patient with juvenile idiopathic arthritis. Some clones in this sample may be carry-over from other donors' samples. The CDR3 reads CASSQGTAGGTEQYF. CDR3 in DNA: TGCGCCAGCAGCCAAGGTACGGCGGGGGGGACCGAGCAGTACTTC.